Shown below are 15 T cell receptor beta chains from a single sample sequenced in a study of blood T cell repertoires in COVID-19 (dated by TCRdb to the early 2020s). Library method: the immunoSEQ multiplex PCR assay. TCRdb retrieved this table from immuneACCESS and kept in-frame rearrangements only. Not all clones are present; in checked studies, unresolved V genes account for under half, and no reason is known for the remainder. The sample profile shows 470,000 or so clones; roughly 85% of them were found once. The ten largest clones capture approximately 2.9% of the sample. Sequenced material: peripheral blood. These receptors came from a human donor in a cohort sampled during active COVID-19.

This clone was found once. The chain carries TRBV6-4 and TRBJ1-1; TRBD1 matches at 9 bases. Unmatched junction bases numbered 12, after V lost 10 bases and J lost 0 bases. Germline V CDR1 and CDR2: MRHNA, SNTAGT. CDR3 length equals 16 residues. CDR3 sequence: CANSDRGLWMNTEAFF. DNA of the CDR3: TGTGCCAACTCTGACAGGGGGTTATGGATGAACACTGAAGCTTTCTTT.

The chain uses TRBV5-1 and TRBJ1-1, with TRBD1 matching over 8 bases. Looked up from germline, CDR1 is SGHRS and CDR2 is YFSETQ. The ends lost 1 base at V and 1 base at J; junction bases unmatched: 0. The CDR3 runs to 14 residues. CDR3 DNA: TGCGCCAGCAGCTTGCAGGGGGCGAACACTGAAGCTTTCTTT. Translating it yields CASSLQGANTEAFF. Full variable domain (rest looked up from reference TRBV5-1 and TRBJ1-1): KAGVTQTPRYLIKTRGQQVTLSCSPISGHRSVSWYQQTPGQGLQFLFEYFSETQRNKGNFPGRFSGRQFSNSRSEMNVSTLELGDSALYLCASSLQGANTEAFFGQGTRLTVV.

The genes are TRBV4-1 and TRBJ2-7; D perhaps matches TRBD1 (6 bases). Germline CDR1 is MGHRA and CDR2 is YSYEKL. This CDR3 comprises 13 residues. The V end was cut by 1 base, the J end by 7 bases, with 11 bases between. The CDR3 DNA is TGCGCCAGCAGCCAAGCCCCAGACAGGGAGCAGTACTTC. Amino acids: CASSQAPDREQYF.

The chain links TRBV7-9 to TRBJ2-5; D not resolved. This CDR3 spans 14 amino acids. Germline CDR1 is SEHNR and CDR2 is FQNEAQ (reference sequence). V gave up 3 bases and J gave up 2 bases, with 10 bases separating them. The DNA of the CDR3 is TGTGCCAGCAGCTTCCGACATGAGCAAGAGACCCAGTACTTC. As protein: CASSFRHEQETQYF.

The J gene is TRBJ2-7, the V gene TRBV7-8; maybe TRBD1 (5 bases). Between the trimmed V and J ends, which lost 5 bases and 6 bases, there was a span of 8 bases. CDR3 length: 11 residues. Germline V gene lookup returns CDR1 SGHVS and CDR2 FQNEAQ. CDR3 loop: CASSVRGEQYF. The DNA of the CDR3 is TGTGCCAGCAGCGTAAGGGGCGAGCAGTACTTC.

The chain carries TRBV25-1 and TRBJ1-2; 7 positions match TRBD1. Germline-derived CDR1 and CDR2 are MGHDK and SYGVNS. V was clipped by 4 bases and J by 4 bases; unmatched bases: 6. The CDR3 is made up of 14 amino acids. The CDR3, as DNA: TGTGCCAGCAGTGCTGCAGGGGGAGGCTATGGCTACACCTTC. This sequence encodes CASSAAGGGYGYTF.

As concerns this clone: This specimen includes other DNA sequences encoding the same CDR3. This sequence joins TRBV19 and TRBJ2-3; a possible D gene is TRBD1 (6 bases). In germline, CDR1 is LNHDA, CDR2 SQIVND (reference sequence). The CDR3 loop spans 14 amino acids. V was trimmed by 3 bases and J by 4 bases, leaving 11 bases between them. The CDR3 spells CASSITRGADTQYF. The CDR3 coding sequence is TGTGCCAGTAGTATCACCAGGGGTGCAGATACGCAGTATTTT.

This clone showed up just once. CDR3 sequence (DNA): TGTGCCAGCACTCGGGGGAGGGGCATGGATGGCTACACCTTC. Amino acids: CASTRGRGMDGYTF. V gene TRBV6-5 combines with J gene TRBJ1-2; TRBD1 is a possible D gene (5 bases). The germline V and J ends were trimmed by 7 bases and 6 bases, with 18 bases remaining between them. Germline lookup yields CDR1 MNHEY and CDR2 SVGAGI. The CDR3 contains 14 residues.

The V gene is TRBV25-1, the J gene TRBJ1-4; 7 bases are a match to TRBD1. V shed 4 bases and J 5 bases; nucleotides not matched to a gene: 10. Germline values: CDR1 MGHDK, CDR2 SYGVNS. The CDR3 spans 16 residues. CDR3 nucleotides: TGTGCCAGCAGTGCCCCTCAGGGGGGCGCGAATGAAAAACTGTTTTTT. This gives the protein CASSAPQGGANEKLFF.

This chain joins TRBV28 and TRBJ1-3; 7 bases match TRBD1. Germline V lookup: CDR1 MDHEN, CDR2 SYDVKM. Trimming at V came to 5 bases and at J to 4 bases, leaving 8 bases not matched to a gene. This CDR3 is built from 15 residues. The CDR3 is CASSLTGIRGNTIYF. In nucleotides, the CDR3 is TGTGCCAGCAGTCTGACAGGGATCCGGGGAAACACCATATATTTT.

The CDR3 sequence: CASLAHRGPTDTQYF. The CDR3 DNA follows: TGTGCCAGTCTCGCCCACAGGGGGCCCACAGATACGCAGTATTTT. The rearrangement uses TRBV19 and TRBJ2-3, with TRBD1 identical over 9 bases. CDR1 and CDR2 from the germline V gene are LNHDA and SQIVND (reference sequence). CDR3 length: 15 residues. V lost 8 bases and J lost 2; bases outside the gene matches: 8.

This chain links TRBV3-1 (or the pseudogene TRBV3-2) with TRBJ2-7; no definite D call. Germline CDR1 and CDR2: LGHDT and YNNKEL (reference sequence). Trimming took 1 base from V and 0 from J, leaving 7 bases between them. The CDR3 is 14 residues long. The CDR3 here is CASSQAPNSYEQYF. CDR3 nucleotides: TGTGCCAGCAGCCAAGCACCTAACTCCTACGAGCAGTACTTC.

V is TRBV14 and J is TRBJ2-1; 11 bases match TRBD2. In germline, CDR1 is SGHDN, CDR2 FVKESK. V was pared by 2 bases and J by 7 bases, with 16 bases of the junction left unmatched. This CDR3 region has 19 residues. The CDR3 reads CASSQSPPLAGGPGNEQFF. The CDR3 DNA sequence: TGTGCCAGCAGCCAATCCCCCCCGTTAGCGGGAGGGCCCGGTAATGAGCAGTTCTTC.

This chain's CDR3 is CASSPRLAADTGELFF. In DNA form, the CDR3 reads TGTGCCAGCAGCCCCCGACTAGCGGCAGACACCGGGGAGCTGTTTTTT. This sequence joins TRBV9 and TRBJ2-2; TRBD2 aligns across 9 bases. The V gene's germline CDR1 is SGDLS and CDR2 YYNGEE. Germline trimming cut 4 bases from V and 3 bases from J; bases unmatched to any gene: 7. This CDR3 region has 16 residues.

CDR3 DNA sequence: TGTGCCAGCAGCCCTAAAGGGGGAAAGCTCGACGAGCAGTACTTC. It translates to CASSPKGGKLDEQYF. The chain recombines TRBV5-8 with TRBJ2-7, with a weak D call TRBD1 (6 bases). Germline CDR1 and CDR2: SGHTS and YDEGEE. The CDR3 contains 15 residues. V was clipped by 4 bases and J by 5 bases, with 19 bases between them.